The T cell receptor (beta chain) under discussion was sequenced for a study of blood T cell repertoires in COVID-19. About the research overall: Sites in the United States, Italy and Spain provided acute and convalescent COVID-19 samples. Nucleic acid was either cDNA or gDNA, and it came from T cells, B-cell-depleted T cells, or PBMCs.

Original analysis: Amplifying reference gene primers gave estimates of nucleated cell counts. The table came from immunoSEQ multiplex PCR; TCRdb's copy has only in-frame clones and leaves some out. The D gene and trimming were derived from the DNA, and the V and J assignments and clone size from that table. The sample has 25,000 to 35,000 clones; 89% are singletons. This CDR3 is 13 amino acids long. The germline V gene encodes CDR1 SGHTA and CDR2 FQGNSA. Trimming cost V 1 base and J 15 bases, with 16 bases left between them. The chain couples TRBV7-2 to TRBJ2-1, with D perhaps matching TRBD1 (6 bases). Sequencing was carried out using peripheral blood. This TCR was recovered from a human donor with acute or convalescent COVID-19. The donor label of this sample is uncertain. CDR3 DNA sequence: TGTGCCAGCAGCTTAGACAGGGCAGTATGGCCGTTCTTC. The encoded protein is CASSLDRAVWPFF. Full variable domain (rest looked up from reference TRBV7-2 and TRBJ2-1): GAGVSQSPSNKVTEKGKDVELRCDPISGHTALYWYRQSLGQGLEFLIYFQGNSAPDKSGLPSDRFSAERTGGSVSTLTIQRTQQEDSAVYLCASSLDRAVWPFFGPGTRLTVL.